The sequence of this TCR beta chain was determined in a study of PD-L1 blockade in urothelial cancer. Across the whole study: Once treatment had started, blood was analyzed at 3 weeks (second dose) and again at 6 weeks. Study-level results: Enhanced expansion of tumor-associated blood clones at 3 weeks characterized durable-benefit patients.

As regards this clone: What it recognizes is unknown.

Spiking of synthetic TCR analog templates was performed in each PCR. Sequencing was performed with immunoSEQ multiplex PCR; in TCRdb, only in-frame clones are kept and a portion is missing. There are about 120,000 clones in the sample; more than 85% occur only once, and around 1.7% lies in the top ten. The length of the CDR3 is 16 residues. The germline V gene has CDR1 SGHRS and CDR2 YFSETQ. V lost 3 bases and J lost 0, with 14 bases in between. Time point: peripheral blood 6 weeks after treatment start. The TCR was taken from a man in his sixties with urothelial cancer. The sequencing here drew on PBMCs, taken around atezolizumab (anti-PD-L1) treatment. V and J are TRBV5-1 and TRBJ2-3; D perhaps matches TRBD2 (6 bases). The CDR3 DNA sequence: TGCGCCAGCAGCTCGGGACTTCAGGGCAGCACAGATACGCAGTATTTT. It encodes CASSSGLQGSTDTQYF.